The 9 T cell receptor beta chains in this list originate from one sample, sequenced in a study of cytomegalovirus exposure and HLA in healthy donors. Use of 60 Vbeta and 13 Jbeta primers characterized the PCR. Here immunoSEQ multiplex PCR was the method, and the copy in TCRdb shows in-frame clones only, minus some. The sample records 220,000 or so clones, 80% to 85% being singletons. Input material: PBMCs. Every receptor here comes from a woman aged 40-49 years in good health and CMV-seronegative.

V usage is TRBV29-1 and J usage is TRBJ1-1; TRBD1 matches 9 bases. The trim removed 6 bases at V and 4 bases at J, leaving 3 bases unmatched. The V gene's germline CDR1 is SQVTM and CDR2 ANQGSEA. The CDR3 length is 12 residues. The CDR3 DNA reads TGCAGCGTCCGGGGACAGGGCACTGAAGCTTTCTTT. Translated: CSVRGQGTEAFF.

The CDR3 loop reads CASSTRDSYYEQYF. Written as DNA, the CDR3 is TGCGCCAGCAGCACCCGGGACAGTTACTACGAGCAGTACTTC. The gene calls are TRBV4-1 and TRBJ2-7; 7 nucleotides agree with TRBD1. After removal of 5 bases from V and 3 bases from J, the junction contained 7 bases not matched to a gene. CDR1 MGHRA and CDR2 YSYEKL come from the germline V gene. The CDR3 spans 14 residues.

The chain employs TRBV19 and TRBJ1-3; D is perhaps TRBD1 (5 bases). This CDR3 is 17 amino acids long. Germline V CDR1 and CDR2: LNHDA, SQIVND (reference sequence). V lost 7 bases and J lost 0, with 19 bases in between. The CDR3 is CASTLGGGTISGNTIYF. The DNA of the CDR3 is TGTGCCAGTACCCTTGGGGGGGGAACGATCTCTGGAAACACCATATATTTT.

The chain joins TRBV18 to TRBJ2-7; TRBD1 matches 7 bases. V gave up 3 bases and J gave up 3 bases; unmatched junction bases: 5. The CDR3 has 14 amino acids. The germline CDR1 and CDR2 sequences are KGHSH and LQKENI. The DNA for the CDR3 is TGTGCCAGCTCACCTTGGACAGGCGACTACGAGCAGTACTTC. It codes for CASSPWTGDYEQYF.

This chain links TRBV25-1 with TRBJ2-1, with D possibly matching TRBD1 (5 bases). Trimming removed 5 bases from V and 3 bases from J, with 11 bases in between. The CDR3 sequence is 14 residues long. Germline CDR1 MGHDK, CDR2 SYGVNS. CDR3 loop: CASSLVDSYNEQFF. CDR3 bases: TGTGCCAGCAGTCTCGTTGACAGCTACAATGAGCAGTTCTTC.

This clone is a singleton in its sample. The genes are TRBV7-9 and TRBJ2-5; 7 nucleotides agree with TRBD2. Germline V gives CDR1 SEHNR, CDR2 FQNEAQ (reference sequence). The CDR3 is made up of 13 amino acids. The junction had 9 bases not matched to a gene; V was cut back by 11 bases and J by 3 bases. The CDR3 sequence: CASGRLAEETQYF. CDR3 nucleotide sequence: TGTGCCTCAGGGAGGCTAGCGGAAGAGACCCAGTACTTC.

CDR3 DNA sequence: TGTGCCAGCAGTCCCGGGACACATAACTATGACTATGGCTACACCTTC. Encoded protein: CASSPGTHNYDYGYTF. The V call is TRBV27, the J call TRBJ1-2, with D possibly TRBD1 on 6 matching bases. Germline CDR1 MNHEY, CDR2 SMNVEV (reference sequence). The V end lost 5 bases, the J end lost 3 bases, and 19 bases lay between the germline ends. The CDR3 has 16 amino acids.

This chain links TRBV10-2 with TRBJ1-3, with 8 bases aligning to TRBD1. The length of the CDR3 is 15 residues. The V segment lost 8 bases and the J segment 0 bases; nucleotides outside the gene matches: 6. Looked up from germline, CDR1 is WSHSY and CDR2 is SAAADI. CDR3 residues: CASWDRSSSGNTIYF. CDR3 coding DNA: TGCGCCAGCTGGGACAGGTCGAGCTCTGGAAACACCATATATTTT.

The rearrangement uses TRBV27 and TRBJ2-1, with a weak D call TRBD2 (5 bases). The CDR3 is made up of 14 amino acids. Trimming removed 6 bases at V and 3 bases at J, with 12 bases between. Germline CDR1 and CDR2: MNHEY and SMNVEV (reference sequence). The DNA of the CDR3 is TGTGCCAGCAGCCTAGCTGACCGCTACAATGAGCAGTTCTTC. It yields the protein CASSLADRYNEQFF.